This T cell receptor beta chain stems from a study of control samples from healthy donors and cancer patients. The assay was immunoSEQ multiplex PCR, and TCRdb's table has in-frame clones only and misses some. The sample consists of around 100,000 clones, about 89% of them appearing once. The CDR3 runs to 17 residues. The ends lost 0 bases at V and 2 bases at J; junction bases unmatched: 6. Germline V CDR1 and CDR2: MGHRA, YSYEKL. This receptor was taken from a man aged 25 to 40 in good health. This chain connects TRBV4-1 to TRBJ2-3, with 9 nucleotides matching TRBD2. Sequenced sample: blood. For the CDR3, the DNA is TGCGCCAGCAGCCAAGACCCCGCGGGAGGGCCCACAGATACGCAGTATTTT. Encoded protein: CASSQDPAGGPTDTQYF.